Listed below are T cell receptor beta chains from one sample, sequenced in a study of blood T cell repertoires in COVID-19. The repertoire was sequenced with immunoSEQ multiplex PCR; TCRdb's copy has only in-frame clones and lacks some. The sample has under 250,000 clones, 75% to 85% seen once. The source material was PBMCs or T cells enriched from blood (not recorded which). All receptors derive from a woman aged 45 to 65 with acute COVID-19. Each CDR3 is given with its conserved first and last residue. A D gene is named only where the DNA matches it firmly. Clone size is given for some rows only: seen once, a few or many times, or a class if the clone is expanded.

CASSLFRGLNSEQFF	TGTGCCAGTAGCCTCTTTCGGGGACTAAATAGTGAGCAGTTCTTC	few	TRBD2	TRBV19	TRBJ2-1
CASSVGTGRRIYGYTF	TGTGCCAGCAGTGTCGGGACAGGGAGGAGGATCTATGGCTACACCTTC	-	TRBD1	TRBV6-1	TRBJ1-2
CASSESSNYEQYF	TGTGCCAGCAGTGAGAGCTCGAACTACGAGCAGTACTTC	-	-	TRBV27	TRBJ2-7
CASSQTGGFLYEQYF	TGTGCCAGCAGTCAGACAGGGGGCTTTTTGTACGAGCAGTACTTC	-	TRBD1	TRBV27	TRBJ2-7
CASSKQAFYEQYF	TGTGCCAGTAGTAAGCAGGCGTTCTACGAGCAGTACTTC	-	-	TRBV19	TRBJ2-7
CASTNVGQDYGYTF	TGTGCCAGCACCAACGTCGGCCAGGACTATGGCTACACCTTC	-	-	TRBV6-5	TRBJ1-2
CASSYPGQVAYEQYF	TGTGCCAGCAGTTACCCCGGACAGGTTGCCTACGAGCAGTACTTC	few	TRBD1	TRBV6-6	TRBJ2-7
CASSGLAGMNTGELFF	TGTGCCAGCAGTGGGCTAGCGGGAATGAACACCGGGGAGCTGTTTTTT	-	TRBD2	TRBV2	TRBJ2-2
CASSRTFGQGRHYGYTF	TGTGCCAGCAGCCGTACATTCGGACAGGGGAGACACTATGGCTACACCTTC	few	TRBD1	TRBV3-1/TRBV3-2	TRBJ1-2
CSVDTSVYGYTF	TGCAGCGTTGATACGAGTGTCTATGGCTACACCTTC	-	-	TRBV29-1	TRBJ1-2
CASRGQGGRVYGYTF	TGTGCCAGCAGAGGACAGGGGGGCAGGGTGTATGGCTACACCTTC	-	TRBD1	TRBV2	TRBJ1-2
CASSDPPPGGADGYTF	TGTGCCAGCAGCGACCCACCTCCAGGGGGCGCGGATGGCTACACCTTC	-	TRBD1	TRBV7-2	TRBJ1-2
CASGYRRDRAFF	TGTGCTAGTGGCTATCGCCGGGACAGGGCTTTCTTC	-	TRBD1	TRBV12-5	TRBJ2-1
CASSIRDRGGGYTF	TGTGCCAGCAGTATCCGGGACAGGGGAGGAGGCTACACCTTC	-	TRBD1	TRBV6-5	TRBJ1-2
CAISAEDQPQHF	TGTGCCATCAGTGCTGAGGATCAGCCCCAGCATTTT	-	-	TRBV10-3	TRBJ1-5
CASRNRGQNTEAFF	TGTGCCAGCAGAAACAGGGGGCAGAACACTGAAGCTTTCTTT	-	TRBD1	TRBV6-5	TRBJ1-1
CASSAVRHMNTEAFF	TGTGCCAGCAGCGCGGTGAGGCACATGAACACTGAAGCTTTCTTT	-	-	TRBV7-8	TRBJ1-1
CASSTTGGGWEKLFF	TGTGCCAGCAGTACTACAGGGGGAGGGTGGGAAAAACTGTTTTTT	-	TRBD1	TRBV28	TRBJ1-4
CASSSPRTGRSEQYF	TGTGCCAGCAGCTCACCCCGGACAGGGAGAAGCGAGCAGTACTTC	-	TRBD1	TRBV7-9	TRBJ2-7